Many counts were recorded for the clone carrying this TCR beta chain. Antigen: not known. Germline trimming cut 3 bases from V and 1 base from J; bases unmatched to any gene: 6. The CDR3 extends over 17 amino acids. Germline-derived CDR1 and CDR2 are SEHNR and FQNEAQ (reference sequence). TCRdb reanalysed the reads using MiXCR and keeps one entry per CDR3 protein. Among hundreds of thousands of distinct CDR3 sequences listed, roughly 30% were seen once. The sample is drawn from a study of T cell repertoires in cytomegalovirus infection. This chain uses TRBV7-9 with TRBJ1-1, with 12 bases lining up with TRBD1. The sequences come from cultured CD8+ T cells from PBMCs, collected from culture after CMV antigen stimulation. This TCR was recovered from a human donor in good health (CMV status not recorded). Some clones in this sample may be carry-over from other donors' samples. For the CDR3, the DNA is TGTGCCAGCAGCTTCGGGACAGGGGGCCTCGGGAACACTGAAGCTTTCTTT. It translates to CASSFGTGGLGNTEAFF.